The 30 T cell receptor beta chains below come from one sample, sequenced in a study of T cells expressing NK-cell markers. Each CDR3 protein gets one entry in TCRdb, which reprocessed the 5' RACE reads and gives no DNA. This sample contains about 260,000 distinct CDR3 sequences. Material for sequencing was blood T cells: a sorted CD56 or NKG2C T cell subset, CD4+ or CD8+ T cells, or bulk PBMC T cells (not recorded which). Every receptor here comes from a young man in good health.

The V gene is TRBV7-2, the J gene TRBJ2-1; lacking DNA, the TRBD1 call made by TCRdb goes unchecked. The CDR3 is made up of 14 amino acids. CDR1 SGHTA and CDR2 FQGNSA come from the germline V gene. The CDR3 loop reads CASSDRDRFAEQFF. Full variable domain (rest looked up from reference TRBV7-2 and TRBJ2-1): GAGVSQSPSNKVTEKGKDVELRCDPISGHTALYWYRQSLGQGLEFLIYFQGNSAPDKSGLPSDRFSAERTGGSVSTLTIQRTQQEDSAVYLCASSDRDRFAEQFFGPGTRLTVL.

The CDR3 sequence: CASSFDRVTGELFF. V and J are TRBV7-8 and TRBJ2-2; no DNA is available, so the TRBD1 call from TCRdb remains unchecked. Germline V gene lookup returns CDR1 SGHVS and CDR2 FQNEAQ. This CDR3 is 14 amino acids long.

This chain uses TRBV20-1 with TRBJ2-5; TCRdb gives TRBD2 as the D gene, but with no DNA this cannot be confirmed. This CDR3 has 16 residues. The germline V gene has CDR1 DFQATT and CDR2 SNEGSKA (reference sequence). CDR3 residues: CSASPIAAGKAETQYF.

The chain links TRBV4-3 to TRBJ2-2; TCRdb's D gene call, TRBD2, goes unchecked for lack of DNA. CDR1 and CDR2 (germline): LGHNA, YSLEER. The CDR3 is 17 amino acids. The CDR3 protein is CASSSGLAGTNTGELFF.

The V call is TRBV5-1, the J call TRBJ1-2; TCRdb calls TRBD1, which cannot be checked without DNA. The CDR3 runs 14 residues. CDR1 and CDR2 (germline): SGHRS, YFSETQ. The CDR3 region is CASSLAPGGRGYTF.

V gene TRBV12-3 or TRBV12-4 combines with J gene TRBJ2-3; as DNA is missing, the TRBD1 call by TCRdb cannot be tested. This CDR3 spans 11 amino acids. The CDR3 loop reads CASSGQGRAYF.

The chain recombines TRBV29-1 with TRBJ2-1; no DNA is available, so the TRBD2 call from TCRdb remains unchecked. The CDR3 consists of 16 residues. The germline V gene encodes CDR1 SQVTM and CDR2 ANQGSEA. The CDR3 loop reads CSVEVSGAGNYNEQFF.

The rearrangement links TRBV24-1 to TRBJ2-3; TCRdb indicates TRBD1, and absent DNA this call remains unverified. Germline assignment: CDR1 KGHDR and CDR2 SFDVKD. The CDR3 runs 19 residues. CDR3 amino acids: CATSDIPGQGFTSTDTQYF.

The chain has TRBV7-6 and TRBJ2-1. The germline V gene encodes CDR1 SGHVS and CDR2 FNYEAQ. The CDR3 has 13 residues. CDR3 loop: CASSLTRYNEQFF.

The rearrangement uses TRBV5-1 and TRBJ2-3; TCRdb's D call of TRBD2 is untestable without DNA. CDR3 length: 13 residues. The germline gives CDR1 SGHRS, CDR2 YFSETQ. CDR3 sequence reads: CASSPPLRDTQYF.

The gene calls are TRBV15 and TRBJ2-5. The CDR3 consists of 15 residues. Germline lookup yields CDR1 LNHNV and CDR2 YYDKDF (reference sequence). The CDR3 loop is CATRINRAGQETQYF. The entire variable domain, with the rest obtained from reference TRBV15 and TRBJ2-5, is as follows: DAMVIQNPRYQVTQFGKPVTLSCSQTLNHNVMYWYQQKSSQAPKLLFHYYDKDFNNEADTPDNFQSRRPNTSFCFLDIRSPGLGDTAMYLCATRINRAGQETQYFGPGTRLLVL.

J is TRBJ2-4 and V is TRBV10-3; TCRdb proposes TRBD1, but this gene call is untestable without DNA. The CDR3 consists of 12 residues. Germline V lookup: CDR1 ENHRY, CDR2 SYGVKD. CDR3 protein: CAISAGQDIQYF.

The V call is TRBV4-1, the J call TRBJ1-5; the TCRdb D gene call, TRBD1, has no DNA to confirm it. Per germline, CDR1 MGHRA and CDR2 YSYEKL. There are 18 residues in the CDR3. The CDR3 protein is CASSQVGQGPYGNQPQHF.

V gene TRBV4-2 combines with J gene TRBJ2-1; the D gene TCRdb calls, TRBD2, cannot be checked with no DNA. The CDR3 extends over 15 amino acids. Germline V gene sequence: CDR1 LGHNA, CDR2 YNFKEQ. CDR3 residues: CASSQTSGAYNEQFF.

V usage is TRBV3-1 and J usage is TRBJ2-1; checking the TCRdb D call of TRBD2 is not possible without DNA. The CDR3 contains 15 residues. CDR1 is LGHDT and CDR2 is YNNKEL in the germline V gene (reference sequence). The CDR3 reads CASSPLAGGYDEQFF.

The genes are TRBV7-9 and TRBJ1-6; the D call of TRBD1 rests on TCRdb alone, since no DNA is present to check it. The germline CDR1 and CDR2 sequences are SEHNR and FQNEAQ (reference sequence). The CDR3 loop spans 13 amino acids. The CDR3 here is CASSPNRDSPLHF.

The chain links TRBV5-1 to TRBJ2-1; with no DNA, the TCRdb D assignment of TRBD1 cannot be verified. The CDR3 extends over 15 amino acids. CDR1 is SGHRS, CDR2 YFSETQ, per germline. The CDR3 reads CASSPVGTGHNEQFF.

This sequence joins TRBV12-3 or TRBV12-4 and TRBJ2-3; absent DNA, TCRdb's TRBD2 call cannot be checked. This CDR3 is 15 amino acids long. CDR3 in amino acids: CASSPLAGNADTQYF.

The CDR3 spells CASSARGQTNEKLFF. V gene TRBV5-1 combines with J gene TRBJ1-4; there is no DNA to check the TCRdb D call of TRBD1. Looked up from germline, CDR1 is SGHRS and CDR2 is YFSETQ. The CDR3 contains 15 residues.

This sequence joins TRBV12-3 or TRBV12-4 and TRBJ2-5; lacking DNA, the TRBD1 call made by TCRdb goes unchecked. This CDR3 region has 17 residues. This CDR3 is CASSQTGQGGIQETQYF.

The chain has TRBV6-2 or TRBV6-3 and TRBJ2-1. The CDR3 is 12 residues long. Germline CDR1 is MNHEY and CDR2 is SVGEGT. The CDR3 loop is CATRETYNEQFF.

This sequence joins TRBV7-9 and TRBJ2-1; TCRdb's assignment of TRBD2 cannot be checked, as there is no DNA. This CDR3 is built from 14 residues. In germline, CDR1 is SEHNR, CDR2 FQNEAQ (reference sequence). This CDR3 is CASSLYSGRDGEFF. The full variable domain, in which reference TRBV7-9 and TRBJ2-1 provide the parts outside the CDR3, is DTGVSQNPRHKITKRGQNVTFRCDPISEHNRLYWYRQTLGQGPEFLTYFQNEAQLEKSRLLSDRFSAERPKGSFSTLEIQRTEQGDSAMYLCASSLYSGRDGEFFGPGTRLTVL.

This sequence joins TRBV28 and TRBJ2-3; TCRdb indicates TRBD2, and absent DNA this call remains unverified. Germline V gene lookup returns CDR1 MDHEN and CDR2 SYDVKM. This CDR3 is 12 amino acids long. CDR3 amino acids: CASRRGLGAQYF.

The chain employs TRBV28 and TRBJ1-4. The CDR3 contains 11 residues. CDR1 is MDHEN, CDR2 SYDVKM, per germline. CDR3: CASSLGRRLFF.

V gene TRBV20-1 combines with J gene TRBJ2-5; as DNA is missing, the TRBD2 call by TCRdb cannot be tested. From germline, CDR1 is DFQATT and CDR2 SNEGSKA (reference sequence). The CDR3 contains 13 residues. The CDR3 region is CSANRGTEETQYF.

V is TRBV12-3 or TRBV12-4 and J is TRBJ2-3; TCRdb calls TRBD1, which cannot be checked without DNA. The CDR3 runs 14 residues. The CDR3 loop is CASSFSGSTDTQYF.

The chain uses TRBV5-6 and TRBJ2-7. The CDR3 sequence is 14 residues long. The germline CDR1 and CDR2 sequences are SGHDT and YYEEEE. The CDR3 is CASSFSGTFYEQYF.

This chain uses TRBV5-1 with TRBJ2-1; TCRdb reports TRBD2, a call that lacks DNA to check it against. This CDR3 is 14 amino acids long. Per germline, CDR1 SGHRS and CDR2 YFSETQ. The CDR3 region is CASSLVGEDHEQFF.

V is TRBV2 and J is TRBJ2-5. The germline V gene has CDR1 SNHLY and CDR2 FYNNEI. The length of the CDR3 is 18 residues. CDR3 sequence reads: CASSDAGWGSIYGETQYF.

The V call is TRBV20-1, the J call TRBJ2-1; TCRdb reports TRBD2, a call that lacks DNA to check it against. The CDR3 contains 18 residues. CDR1 and CDR2 from the germline V gene are DFQATT and SNEGSKA (reference sequence). CDR3 loop: CSARDSSGRANAYNEQFF.